This T cell receptor (beta chain) was documented in a study of T cells after yellow fever vaccination. This clonotype was seen at least ten times. UMIs were added to TCR cDNA along with a universal primer site when it was made by 5'RACE template switching. Using its own MiXCR run on the 5' RACE reads, TCRdb lists one record per CDR3 protein. Of about 230,000 distinct CDR3 sequences in the sample, around 6.7% were seen once. This CDR3 is built from 13 residues. The junction had 4 bases not matched to a gene; V was cut back by 6 bases and J by 0 bases. Looked up from germline, CDR1 is DFQATT and CDR2 is SNEGSKA (reference sequence).

The TCR sequence derives from a man between 25 and 39 years old who received the YFV17D yellow fever vaccine. Sequenced here: CD4+ T cells sorted from PBMCs, sampled on the day of the yellow fever booster vaccination. This chain links TRBV20-1 with TRBJ2-5, with 7 bases matching TRBD1. Written as DNA, the CDR3 is TGCAGTGCGGTCGACAGGGACCAAGAGACCCAGTACTTC. Protein: CSAVDRDQETQYF.